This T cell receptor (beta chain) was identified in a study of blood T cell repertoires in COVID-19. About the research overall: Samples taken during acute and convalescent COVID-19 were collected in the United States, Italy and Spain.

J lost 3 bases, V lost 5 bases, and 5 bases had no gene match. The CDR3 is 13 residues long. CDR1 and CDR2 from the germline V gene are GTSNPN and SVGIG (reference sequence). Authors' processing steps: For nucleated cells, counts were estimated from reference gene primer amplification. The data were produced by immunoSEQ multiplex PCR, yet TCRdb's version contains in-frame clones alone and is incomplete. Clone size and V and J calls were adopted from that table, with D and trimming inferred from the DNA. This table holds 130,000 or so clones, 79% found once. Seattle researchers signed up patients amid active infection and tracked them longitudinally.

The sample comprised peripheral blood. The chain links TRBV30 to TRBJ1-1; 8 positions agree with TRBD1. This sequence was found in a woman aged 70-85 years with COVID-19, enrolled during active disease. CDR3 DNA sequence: TGTGCCTGGCGGTCACAGGGGGACACTGAAGCTTTCTTT. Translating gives CAWRSQGDTEAFF.